The 13 T cell receptor beta chains below all came from one sample that was sequenced in a study of T cells in tuberculosis. The time point: new active TB diagnosis, blood taken before or within 7 days of starting treatment. Profiled with immunoSEQ multiplex PCR; TCRdb holds only in-frame clones, not every one. This sample has some 40,000 clones; approximately 94% occur once, and the top ten carry around 4.7%. The sequences come from PBMCs, collected at tuberculosis diagnosis. The receptors derive from an adult with tuberculosis.

This clone has a single count. CDR3: CASSAEVAGTDEKLFF. Here the CDR3 DNA reads TGTGCCAGCAGTGCCGAAGTGGCAGGTACGGATGAAAAACTGTTTTTT. This sequence joins TRBV6-1 and TRBJ1-4; the D is unclear. From germline, CDR1 is MNHNS and CDR2 SASEGT. The CDR3 is made up of 16 amino acids. Trimming left V 4 bases short and J 6 bases short, with 18 bases between.

The chain carries TRBV13 and TRBJ1-1; D not resolved. Germline assignment: CDR1 PRHDT and CDR2 FYEKMQ (reference sequence). The CDR3 length is 15 residues. V was trimmed by 5 bases and J by 5 bases, leaving 18 bases between them. In DNA, the CDR3 is TGTGCCAGCAGCGTACCGGGTAAATTGAGGACTGAAGCTTTCTTT. It codes for CASSVPGKLRTEAFF.

This sequence joins TRBV5-6 and TRBJ1-1; D ambiguous. Germline values: CDR1 SGHDT, CDR2 YYEEEE. CDR3 length: 11 residues. Trimming stripped 1 base from V and 7 bases from J, with 5 bases between. The CDR3 DNA reads TGTGCCAGCAGCTTGAGACTTGAAGCTTTCTTT. Translating gives CASSLRLEAFF.

This chain joins TRBV30 and TRBJ1-3; 7 bases fit TRBD1. CDR1 and CDR2 (germline): GTSNPN, SVGIG (reference sequence). CDR3 length: 14 amino acids. V was pared by 3 bases and J by 2 bases, with 4 bases of the junction left unmatched. CDR3 protein: CAWRNTGAGNTIYF. Written as DNA, the CDR3 is TGTGCCTGGAGAAACACAGGGGCTGGAAACACCATATATTTT.

This chain uses TRBV7-8 with TRBJ1-1; D is uncertain. Per germline, CDR1 SGHVS and CDR2 FQNEAQ. This CDR3 spans 11 amino acids. Deletions cut 1 base from V and 10 bases from J, with 7 bases between. The CDR3 loop is CASSLDIVAFF. CDR3 in DNA: TGTGCCAGCAGCTTAGACATTGTAGCTTTCTTT.

V and J are TRBV7-2 and TRBJ1-3; no firm D call. V gave up 2 bases and J gave up 4 bases, with 9 bases separating them. The CDR3 is made up of 14 amino acids. From germline, CDR1 is SGHTA and CDR2 FQGNSA. Here the CDR3 reads CASSLLRQGNTIYF. In nucleotides, the CDR3 is TGTGCCAGCAGCTTACTGAGGCAAGGAAACACCATATATTTT.

The gene calls are TRBV5-4 and TRBJ1-2; 8 bases line up with TRBD1. The V segment lost 4 bases and the J segment 4 bases; nucleotides outside the gene matches: 12. From germline, CDR1 is SGHNT and CDR2 YYREEE (reference sequence). CDR3 size: 16 residues. The CDR3 DNA reads as TGTGCCAGCAGCGAAACAGGGGGTACCTTAGGCTATGGCTACACCTTC. Encoded protein: CASSETGGTLGYGYTF.

The chain uses TRBV5-1 and TRBJ1-1; a possible D gene is TRBD1 (6 bases). Trimming removed 3 bases at V and 4 bases at J, with 16 bases between. The CDR3 totals 15 residues. Germline V lookup: CDR1 SGHRS, CDR2 YFSETQ. The CDR3 is CASSSGPEGVTEAFF. In DNA form, the CDR3 reads TGCGCCAGCAGCTCGGGGCCCGAGGGGGTCACTGAAGCTTTCTTT.

The V and J genes are TRBV6-1 and TRBJ2-3; D gene ambiguous. V lost 3 bases to trimming and J lost 2 bases, with 9 bases between them. From germline, CDR1 is MNHNS and CDR2 SASEGT. The CDR3 contains 14 residues. The CDR3 coding sequence is TGTGCCAGCAGTGACGCGCGCCCCACAGATACGCAGTATTTT. The encoded protein is CASSDARPTDTQYF.

The chain employs TRBV4-1 and TRBJ1-5; D unclear. Germline CDR1 and CDR2: MGHRA and YSYEKL. V gave up 1 base and J gave up 11 bases, with 18 bases separating them. The CDR3 has 15 residues. The CDR3 sequence: CASSQGVTPRRAQHF. The CDR3 DNA reads as TGCGCCAGCAGCCAAGGGGTCACCCCCAGGAGGGCCCAGCATTTT.

The V gene is TRBV18, the J gene TRBJ1-5; 11 nucleotides align to TRBD1. The CDR3 is 14 amino acids. Germline values: CDR1 KGHSH, CDR2 LQKENI. V lost 3 bases, J lost 7 bases, and 2 bases stayed unmatched. The CDR3 nucleotides are TGTGCCAGCTCACCGGGGACAGGGGGGCAGCCCCAGCATTTT. Amino acid sequence: CASSPGTGGQPQHF.

The chain uses TRBV6-4 and TRBJ1-2, with D perhaps TRBD1 (5 bases). V was cut by 6 bases and J by 5 bases, with 10 bases left in between. The CDR3 loop spans 12 amino acids. Per the germline V gene, CDR1 is MRHNA and CDR2 is SNTAGT. The CDR3 nucleotides are TGTGCCAGCAGCCGGGGGGGGTATGGCTACACCTTC. It is translated as CASSRGGYGYTF.

A single count supports this clone. V usage is TRBV5-5 and J usage is TRBJ1-3; tentative D call: TRBD1 (5 bases). Germline loops: CDR1 SGHKS, CDR2 YYEKEE (reference sequence). V dropped 5 bases and J dropped 0 bases, with 12 bases sitting between them. This CDR3 is built from 15 residues. The CDR3 DNA reads TGTGCCAGCAGGAGACAGTCTCGCTCTGGAAACACCATATATTTT. Translated: CASRRQSRSGNTIYF. The full variable domain, completed using reference TRBV5-5 and TRBJ1-3, is DAGVTQSPTHLIKTRGQQVTLRCSPISGHKSVSWYQQVLGQGPQFIFQYYEKEERGRGNFPDRFSARQFPNYSSELNVNALLLGDSALYLCASRRQSRSGNTIYFGEGSWLTVV.